This T cell receptor beta chain is from a study of T cell changes during pregnancy in multiple sclerosis. Here immunoSEQ multiplex PCR was the method, and the copy in TCRdb shows in-frame clones only, minus some. Counted here are 75,000 to 80,000 clones, 80% to 95% occurring once; the ten biggest clones make up about 0.69%. This CDR3 has 16 amino acids. Germline V gene data show CDR1 as WNHNN and CDR2 as SYGVQD (reference sequence). V shed 6 bases and J shed 3 bases, with 21 bases lying between them. The receptor comes from a female donor in good health, enrolled as a control in a pregnancy study. The chain couples TRBV10-1 to TRBJ2-7; D uncertain. The sample consisted of peripheral blood, taken in the second trimester of pregnancy. This CDR3 reads CASSPAPLERNYEQYF. CDR3 bases: TGCGCCAGCAGCCCCGCTCCGTTGGAGCGAAACTACGAGCAGTACTTC.